The rows below give T cell receptor beta chains drawn from one sample of a study of glioma-infiltrating T cells after dendritic cell vaccination. TCRdb's copy holds only in-frame clones and misses some; the assay was immunoSEQ multiplex PCR. The table records roughly 23,000 clones, 79% of them present only once. This specimen was blood, taken before dendritic cell vaccination. The receptors were sampled from a human donor with glioblastoma. CDR3s include the opening cysteine and the closing phenylalanine or tryptophan. The D gene is left open where the match is weak. The size field is filled for only some rows; it gives once, few, many or a size class.

NA | TRBJ2-5 | NA | TRBV29-1 | TGCAGCGCGCCCGGGGACTCGTACCGGGAGACCCAGTACTTC | CSAPGDSYRETQYF
TRBD2 | TRBJ2-7 | NA | TRBV30 | TGTGCCTGGAGAAAAGCGGGAGTTTCCTACGAGCAGTACTTC | CAWRKAGVSYEQYF
TRBD2 | TRBJ2-1 | NA | TRBV11-1 | TGTGCCAGCAGTTCCGGGACTAGCGGGTTTTATGAGCAGTTCTTC | CASSSGTSGFYEQFF
TRBD2 | TRBJ2-1 | NA | TRBV5-4 | TGTGCCAGCAGCTTCGGCGGAACTAGCGGCCACAATGAGCAGTTCTTC | CASSFGGTSGHNEQFF
NA | TRBJ2-1 | NA | TRBV28 | TGTGCCAGCAGTTTGTACAGGACCAACTACAATGAGCAGTTCTTC | CASSLYRTNYNEQFF
TRBD1 | TRBJ2-1 | NA | TRBV30 | TGTGCCGGGACAGTCCTACGGGTCGATGAGCAGTTCTTC | CAGTVLRVDEQFF
TRBD1 | TRBJ2-3 | NA | TRBV5-4 | TGTGCCAGCAGCCCGGACAGGCGCGATACGCAGTATTTT | CASSPDRRDTQYF
TRBD2 | TRBJ2-7 | NA | TRBV27 | TGTGCCAGCAGAAGCGGGGCCTCCTACGAGCAGTACTTC | CASRSGASYEQYF
NA | TRBJ2-1 | NA | TRBV9 | TGTGCCAGCAGCGTGGAGATAGCCTCCTACAATGAGCAGTTCTTC | CASSVEIASYNEQFF
NA | TRBJ1-2 | NA | TRBV6-5 | TGTGCCAGCAGCTTACATGGCCGATCTAACTATGGCTACACCTTC | CASSLHGRSNYGYTF
NA | TRBJ1-2 | NA | TRBV2 | TGTGCCAGCAGTGAGGAGCAGATCCGGGGGAGCTATGGCTACACCTTC | CASSEEQIRGSYGYTF
NA | TRBJ1-1 | NA | TRBV25-1 | TGTGCCAGCAGTGAATTGTGGGGGCGGGCTTTCTTT | CASSELWGRAFF
NA | TRBJ1-5 | NA | TRBV5-8 | TGTGCCAGCAGCTCTCGGGACACCCCTGTACAGCCCCAGCATTTT | CASSSRDTPVQPQHF
NA | TRBJ2-5 | NA | TRBV11-3 | TGTGCCAGCAGCTTGGGGGCTAGCGGAGGAAAGTACCAAGAGACCCAGTACTTC | CASSLGASGGKYQETQYF
NA | TRBJ1-1 | few | TRBV21-1 | TGTGCCAGCAGCGTAGATGTAGGGGTCATGAACACTGAAGCTTTCTTT | CASSVDVGVMNTEAFF
TRBD2 | TRBJ2-7 | NA | TRBV25-1 | TGTGCCAGCAGGGGCGGGAGCTACGAGCAGTACTTC | CASRGGSYEQYF
TRBD2 | TRBJ2-5 | few | TRBV11-3 | TGTGCCAGCAGCCCGGGGACTAGCGGGACCCAACAAGAGACCCAGTACTTC | CASSPGTSGTQQETQYF
NA | TRBJ1-1 | once | TRBV14 | TGTGCCAGCAGCCAATATGGGGAGTTGGACACTGAAGCTTTCTTT | CASSQYGELDTEAFF
TRBD2 | TRBJ2-2 | few | TRBV7-3 | TGTGCCAGCAGGGAAGCGGGGGGGTACACCGGGGAGCTGTTTTTT | CASREAGGYTGELFF
TRBD1 | TRBJ1-3 | NA | TRBV4-3 | TGCGCCAGCAGCCAAGAACCTAGGGGGCTTGGAAACACCATATATTTT | CASSQEPRGLGNTIYF
NA | TRBJ1-1 | once | TRBV5-1 | TGCGCCAGCAGCCCCGGTGGGTCGACGAGGACTGAAGCTTTCTTT | CASSPGGSTRTEAFF
NA | TRBJ2-1 | NA | TRBV7-2 | TGTGCCAGCAGCACAAGAGGGGGGGAAAATGAGCAGTTCTTC | CASSTRGGENEQFF
NA | TRBJ2-7 | NA | TRBV6-1 | TGTGCCAGCAGCCCCCGGGGGGCCCATTCTGGAGAGCAGTACTTC | CASSPRGAHSGEQYF
TRBD2 | TRBJ2-1 | NA | TRBV9 | TGTGCCAGCAGCGTACACCTAGCGGGAGGCCCTACCTACAATGAGCAGTTCTTC | CASSVHLAGGPTYNEQFF
TRBD1 | TRBJ1-3 | NA | TRBV19 | TGTGCCAGTATCGGACAGGGAGGAAACACCATATATTTT | CASIGQGGNTIYF
TRBD2 | TRBJ2-5 | NA | TRBV27 | TGTGCCAGCCTTCGCATGCGGGAGACATCAGAGACCCAGTACTTC | CASLRMRETSETQYF
NA | TRBJ1-1 | NA | TRBV20-1 | TGCAGTGTTCCCTTGAACACTGAAGCTTTCTTT | CSVPLNTEAFF
TRBD1 | TRBJ2-1 | NA | TRBV5-6 | TGTGCCAGCAGCTACAGGGGTGATGAGCAGTTCTTC | CASSYRGDEQFF
TRBD2 | TRBJ2-1 | once | TRBV7-6 | TGTGCCAGCAGATTAAATCGCGGGCGGGAGGACAATGAGCAGTTCTTC | CASRLNRGREDNEQFF
NA | TRBJ2-3 | NA | TRBV5-1 | TGCGCCAGCAGTTCAGGGGATAGACAGGATTCATTAAAGGGGCAGTATTTT | CASSSGDRQDSLKGQYF
TRBD1 | TRBJ2-7 | once | TRBV4-3 | TGCGCCAGCAGCCAAGACAGGGGGCGCTACGGGCAGTACTTC | CASSQDRGRYGQYF
NA | TRBJ1-1 | NA | TRBV9 | TGTGCCAGCAGCAATTCATTGAACACTGAAGCTTTCTTT | CASSNSLNTEAFF
TRBD1 | TRBJ1-2 | once | TRBV7-3 | TGTGCCAGCAGCTTAGGGACAGGGACCTCTGGCTACACCTTC | CASSLGTGTSGYTF
NA | TRBJ2-7 | few | TRBV6-5 | TGTGCCAGCAGTTACGATCCGGAGAGCTACGAGCAGTACTTC | CASSYDPESYEQYF
NA | TRBJ2-2 | few | TRBV6-6 | TGTGCCAGCAGTTTGTCAGGGGACACCGGGGAGCTGTTTTTT | CASSLSGDTGELFF
TRBD1 | TRBJ2-1 | NA | TRBV6-1 | TGTGCCAGCAGTGAAGCCGCGACAGGGGCTTACAATGAGCAGTTCTTC | CASSEAATGAYNEQFF
NA | TRBJ1-1 | medium-sized | TRBV6-4 | TGTGCCAGCAGTGAAGAGGCAGGGCGGGGGGACACTGAAGCTTTCTTT | CASSEEAGRGDTEAFF
NA | TRBJ2-3 | NA | TRBV5-6 | TGTGCCAGCAGCTCATTTGTGGATACGCAGTATTTT | CASSSFVDTQYF
NA | TRBJ1-5 | NA | TRBV18 | TGTGCAACTACTCAAACAGGCTCCAATCAGCCCCAGCATTTT | CATTQTGSNQPQHF
NA | TRBJ2-1 | once | TRBV5-1 | TGCGCCAGCAGCAAGGCAGGGGTCTCCTACAATGAGCAGTTCTTC | CASSKAGVSYNEQFF
NA | TRBJ2-7 | NA | TRBV10-3 | TGTGCCAGTTCGGTCGAGGAGGCCTACGAGCAGTACTTC | CASSVEEAYEQYF
TRBD1 | TRBJ1-2 | NA | TRBV5-6 | TGTGCCAGCAGCCCCGGGACAGGTAACGAGGGCTACACCTTC | CASSPGTGNEGYTF
NA | TRBJ1-5 | NA | TRBV10-3 | TGTGCCATCAGTGATCTCGGGGACAATCAGCCCCAGCATTTT | CAISDLGDNQPQHF
NA | TRBJ1-3 | NA | TRBV4-1 | TGCGCCAGCAGCCTGAGCCACGCGAACTCTGGAAACACCATATATTTT | CASSLSHANSGNTIYF
TRBD1 | TRBJ2-5 | NA | TRBV5-1 | TGCGCCAGCAGCTGGGGGACAGGGTCGAGGGAGACCCAGTACTTC | CASSWGTGSRETQYF
NA | TRBJ2-6 | few | TRBV5-1 | TGCGCCAGCAGCTCGACAACCGGTTATGGGGCCAACGTCCTGACTTTC | CASSSTTGYGANVLTF
TRBD1 | TRBJ2-5 | NA | TRBV5-6 | TGTGCCAGCAGCTCGGACCCACAGGGGGGAGAGACCCAGTACTTC | CASSSDPQGGETQYF
NA | TRBJ2-1 | NA | TRBV7-8 | TGTGCCAGCAGCTTATGGGAGCGCGGTACTTACAATGAGCAGTTCTTC | CASSLWERGTYNEQFF
TRBD1 | TRBJ2-1 | NA | TRBV20-1 | TGCAGTGCCAGGACAGGGGCCGAGCAGTTCTTC | CSARTGAEQFF
NA | TRBJ1-2 | NA | TRBV30 | TGTGCCTCCCCGGACAGTCCGGGCTACACCTTC | CASPDSPGYTF
TRBD2 | TRBJ2-1 | NA | TRBV5-6 | TGTGCCAGCAGCTTGGCGCTAGCGGCAGCCTTCAGCTCCTACAATGAGCAGTTCTTC | CASSLALAAAFSSYNEQFF